What follows are 13 T cell receptor beta chains derived from one specimen sequenced in a study of tumor and adjacent non-tumor tissue in lung cancer. This sample's RNA came from whole unsorted tissue. This non-tumor lung sample came from over 3 cm beyond the tumor edge. The library came from three nested PCR rounds adapted from ARM-PCR protocols. TCRdb re-derived calls from the multiplex PCR reads in MiXCR, one entry per CDR3 protein. Of 75,000 to 80,000 distinct CDR3 sequences in the sample, 76% are singletons; the top ten hold around 40%. The specimen was distant non-tumor lung tissue. These receptors were collected from a man aged 65 to 79 with non-small cell lung cancer.

The chain uses TRBV6-5 and TRBJ2-1; TRBD2 matches at 9 bases. V lost 10 bases and J lost 2; bases outside the gene matches: 15. The length of the CDR3 is 17 residues. CDR1 MNHEY and CDR2 SVGAGI come from the germline V gene. For the CDR3, the DNA is TGTGCCACTAGTTTCCGCTTAGCGGGAGAACCCTACAATGAGCAGTTCTTC. This translates into CATSFRLAGEPYNEQFF.

Only a few counts were recorded for this clonotype. The gene calls are TRBV6-1 and TRBJ1-2, with 9 bases fitting TRBD1. V dropped 4 bases and J dropped 6; count of bases not matched to a gene: 3. The CDR3 is 13 amino acids. CDR1 and CDR2 (germline): MNHNS, SASEGT. The CDR3 loop is CASSAGTGNGYTF. CDR3 nucleotides: TGTGCCAGCAGTGCCGGGACAGGGAATGGCTACACCTTC.

As to this clonotype: This sequence may be a read error, since a much larger clone differs from it by one base. The chain links TRBV20-1 to TRBJ1-1; D may be TRBD1 (6 bases). V shed 6 bases and J shed 6 bases, with 23 bases lying between them. Germline CDR1 and CDR2: DFQATT and SNEGSKA (reference sequence). CDR3 length equals 15 residues. DNA of the CDR3: TGCAGTGCCACCGTTCCAACAGGGAGGGTAGCTGAAGCTTTCTTT. Amino acids: CSATVPTGRVAEAFF.

Comments on this clonotype: A read error may account for a junction end that differs from germline. V is TRBV11-2 and J is TRBJ2-5; weak D call: TRBD1 (5 bases). From germline, CDR1 is SGHAT and CDR2 FQNNGV. The CDR3 extends over 15 amino acids. DNA for the CDR3: TGTGCTAGCAGCCCGGACACAGTTGGGCAAGAGACCCACTACTTC. This sequence encodes CASSPDTVGQETHYF.

Comment on this clonotype: A read error is possible here, since a much larger clone lies one base away. The rearrangement joins TRBV6-5 to TRBJ2-2; D is perhaps TRBD2 (5 bases). Germline CDR1 is MNHEY and CDR2 is SVGAGI. The CDR3 is made up of 13 amino acids. The CDR3 nucleotides are TGTGCCATATACAGCTCGAACACCGGGAAGCTGTTTTTT. It encodes CAIYSSNTGKLFF.

Concerning this clonotype: It may be a read error: a sequence one base away is much more abundant. The rearrangement links TRBV20-1 to TRBJ2-7; D is uncertain. CDR1 DFQATT and CDR2 SNEGSKA come from the germline V gene (reference sequence). This CDR3 is 14 amino acids long. V was shortened by 5 bases and J by 1 base, with 15 bases between the two germline ends. The CDR3 sequence is CSAYQTLESYEQYF. The CDR3 DNA reads as TGCAGTGCTTATCAGACCCTGGAATCCTACGAGCAGTACTTC.

As concerns this clonotype: Germline and junction disagree at one end, which may indicate a read error. This rearrangement joins TRBV6-2 or TRBV6-3 to TRBJ2-2; D not certain. Germline V gene lookup returns CDR1 MNHEY and CDR2 SVGEGT. The CDR3 is 12 residues long. Here the CDR3 reads CSSTGEGKELFF. The DNA of the CDR3 is TGTTCCAGCACCGGAGAAGGCAAGGAGCTGTTTTTT.

Regarding this clonotype: At one end the junction does not follow the germline gene, possibly because of a read error. The rearrangement links TRBV12-3 or TRBV12-4 to TRBJ1-2, with D unresolved. The CDR3 extends over 11 amino acids. CDR3 sequence (DNA): TGTACCAGCAGCCTGGGAAATGGCTACACCTTC. It specifies CTSSLGNGYTF.

The chain recombines TRBV12-3 or TRBV12-4 with TRBJ2-3, with D perhaps matching TRBD1 (7 bases). The CDR3 consists of 15 residues. Trimming removed 4 bases at V and 0 bases at J, with 11 bases between. CDR3 amino acids: CASSSRGASTDTQYF. CDR3 sequence (DNA): TGTGCCAGCAGTTCCAGGGGGGCGAGCACAGATACGCAGTATTTT.

The rearrangement uses TRBV13 and TRBJ2-1; D is tentatively TRBD1 or TRBD2 (6 bases each). The CDR3 covers 14 residues. Germline-derived CDR1 and CDR2 are PRHDT and FYEKMQ (reference sequence). Trimming cost V 2 bases and J 4 bases, with 9 bases left between them. The CDR3, as DNA: TGTGCCAGCAGCTTAAGGGGGGAGTACAATGAGCAGTTCTTC. Translation: CASSLRGEYNEQFF.

Regarding this clonotype: One end of the junction does not line up with germline, which may come from a read error. This chain joins TRBV29-1 and TRBJ2-3, with D perhaps TRBD2 (6 bases). Looked up from germline, CDR1 is SQVTM and CDR2 is ANQGSEA. CDR3 length: 15 residues. CDR3 nucleotides: TGCAGCGTTGAAACAGTTAGCGGAAACACAGATACGGAGTATTTT. Translating it yields CSVETVSGNTDTEYF.

On this clonotype itself: The junction departs from the called germline gene at one end, perhaps through a read error. J is TRBJ2-1 and V is TRBV11-3, with D perhaps being TRBD1 or TRBD2 (5 bases each). This CDR3 has 16 residues. Germline CDR1 and CDR2: SGHNT and YENEEA. The CDR3 region is CASSNILGAEHNEQFF. DNA for the CDR3: TGTGCTAGCAGTAACATACTAGGGGCAGAACACAATGAGCAGTTCTTC.

Points on this clonotype: The junction does not match germline at one end; this may be a read error. The CDR3 spells CSASLVEETQYF. The CDR3 DNA reads TGCAGTGCCTCTTTAGTGGAAGAGACTCAGTACTTC. This chain connects TRBV20-1 to TRBJ2-5; D is uncertain. This CDR3 is 12 amino acids long. Germline CDR1 DFQATT, CDR2 SNEGSKA (reference sequence).